The 10 T cell receptor beta chains below come from one sample, sequenced in a study of cytomegalovirus exposure and HLA in healthy donors. The PCR had 60 Vbeta and 13 Jbeta primers. Produced via immunoSEQ multiplex PCR; TCRdb's table is partial and in-frame only. The sample lists about 100,000 clones, around two thirds occurring once. The sample consisted of PBMCs. These receptor sequences come from a man aged 25 to 40 in good health and CMV-seropositive.

The CDR3 nucleotides read TGCGCCAGCAGCTTGGCGGGGGAGGGAACAGCTTTCTTT. Translating it yields CASSLAGEGTAFF. The rearrangement uses TRBV5-1 and TRBJ1-1; the D gene is possibly TRBD1 (5 bases). This CDR3 is 13 amino acids long. Germline CDR1 SGHRS, CDR2 YFSETQ. Deletions cut 0 bases from V and 10 bases from J, with 13 bases between. Together with reference TRBV5-1 and TRBJ1-1, the CDR3 gives the full variable domain: KAGVTQTPRYLIKTRGQQVTLSCSPISGHRSVSWYQQTPGQGLQFLFEYFSETQRNKGNFPGRFSGRQFSNSRSEMNVSTLELGDSALYLCASSLAGEGTAFFGQGTRLTVV.

The gene calls are TRBV5-1 and TRBJ2-3, with D perhaps matching TRBD2 (6 bases). CDR1 is SGHRS and CDR2 is YFSETQ in the germline V gene. Trimming removed 5 bases at V and 3 bases at J, with 10 bases between. The CDR3 contains 13 residues. CDR3 nucleotide sequence: TGCGCCAGCAGAGGGGCGGGGACAGATACGCAGTATTTT. Translating it yields CASRGAGTDTQYF.

This clone was seen a handful of times. CDR3 protein: CASSSTGSSGNTIYF. The CDR3 DNA follows: TGTGCCAGCAGTTCGACAGGGTCCTCTGGAAACACCATATATTTT. The V gene is TRBV6-6, the J gene TRBJ1-3; the match to TRBD1 covers 7 bases. The length of the CDR3 is 15 residues. V dropped 4 bases and J dropped 0; count of bases not matched to a gene: 3. From germline, CDR1 is MNHNY and CDR2 SVGAGI (reference sequence).

V usage is TRBV6-5 and J usage is TRBJ2-7; 9 bases are shared with TRBD1. Trimming cost V 0 bases and J 2 bases; bases outside gene matches: 2. CDR3 length: 15 amino acids. CDR1 MNHEY and CDR2 SVGAGI come from the germline V gene. The CDR3 bases are TGTGCCAGCAGTTACTCAGGACAGGGGACCTACGAGCAGTACTTC. Its protein is CASSYSGQGTYEQYF.

This chain uses TRBV19 with TRBJ1-3; no definite D call. This CDR3 is built from 13 residues. Germline V gene data show CDR1 as LNHDA and CDR2 as SQIVND (reference sequence). V lost 8 bases and J lost 4, with 12 bases in between. The CDR3 region has the DNA TGTGCCAGTGGTTTGGACTCGGGAAACACCATATATTTT. This sequence encodes CASGLDSGNTIYF.

This chain links TRBV5-1 with TRBJ2-1; 7 bases match TRBD1. Germline-derived CDR1 and CDR2 are SGHRS and YFSETQ. The CDR3 is made up of 14 amino acids. V dropped 4 bases and J dropped 5; count of bases not matched to a gene: 6. This chain's CDR3 is CASSPGQFNNEQFF. Here the CDR3 DNA reads TGCGCCAGCAGCCCGGGACAGTTTAACAATGAGCAGTTCTTC. Variable domain in full (rest from reference TRBV5-1 and TRBJ2-1): KAGVTQTPRYLIKTRGQQVTLSCSPISGHRSVSWYQQTPGQGLQFLFEYFSETQRNKGNFPGRFSGRQFSNSRSEMNVSTLELGDSALYLCASSPGQFNNEQFFGPGTRLTVL.

The chain uses TRBV5-4 and TRBJ2-7; TRBD2 aligns across 9 bases. The CDR3 has 15 residues. After removal of 0 bases from V and 2 bases from J, the junction contained 3 bases not matched to a gene. CDR1 and CDR2 (germline): SGHNT, YYREEE (reference sequence). CDR3 loop: CASSLASGTTYEQYF. CDR3 sequence (DNA): TGTGCCAGCAGCTTGGCTAGCGGGACTACCTACGAGCAGTACTTC.

The rearrangement uses TRBV11-2 and TRBJ2-1, with D possibly TRBD1 on 6 matching bases. Trimming took 5 bases from V and 6 from J, leaving 17 bases between them. The germline V gene encodes CDR1 SGHAT and CDR2 FQNNGV. CDR3 length equals 15 residues. DNA for the CDR3: TGTGCCAGCAGCCCGGAGTGGGGGCCGGGCAATGAGCAGTTCTTC. This gives the protein CASSPEWGPGNEQFF.

The chain is built from TRBV6-1 and TRBJ1-1; TRBD1 matches at 7 bases. With 6 bases clipped from V and 3 bases from J, the junction kept 7 bases outside the gene matches. CDR3 length: 14 amino acids. Germline lookup yields CDR1 MNHNS and CDR2 SASEGT. CDR3 bases: TGTGCCAGCAGAAAGACCAGGGGGGACACTGAAGCTTTCTTT. As protein: CASRKTRGDTEAFF.

CDR3 region: CASNPGLAGAGGTQYF. CDR3 DNA sequence: TGCGCCAGCAACCCGGGTCTAGCGGGGGCCGGAGGTACGCAGTATTTT. This chain links TRBV4-1 with TRBJ2-3, with 10 positions matching TRBD2. V lost 7 bases and J lost 8; bases outside the gene matches: 15. The CDR3 is 16 amino acids. Germline loops: CDR1 MGHRA, CDR2 YSYEKL.